This T cell receptor (beta chain) derives from a study of cytomegalovirus exposure and HLA in healthy donors. Study observations and caveats: Donors were assumed by presence/absence analyses to have roughly uniform sequencing depth.

This cohort consisted of healthy bone marrow donors. The CDR3 extends over 14 amino acids. Germline V CDR1 and CDR2: SEHNR, FQNEAQ (reference sequence). Germline trimming cut 5 bases from V and 7 bases from J; bases unmatched to any gene: 9. In the case of this clone: Its cognate antigen is unknown.

Vbeta (60) and Jbeta (13) primers were used in the PCR. Sequencing used immunoSEQ multiplex PCR; TCRdb keeps in-frame clones, though not all of them. The sample includes approximately 280,000 clones, 86% of them seen just once. The sequence was collected from a man in his forties in good health and CMV-seropositive. This chain joins TRBV7-9 and TRBJ2-7; 9 nucleotides match TRBD1. Sequences were obtained from PBMCs. CDR3 sequence: CASSARDRVWEQYF. The DNA for the CDR3 is TGTGCCAGCAGCGCCCGGGACAGGGTGTGGGAGCAGTACTTC.